This TCR beta chain was observed in a study of shared clonotypes between healthy human individuals (dated by TCRdb to about 2020). Study-level background: The cohort included a few men and a couple of women between 18 and 49 years of age. Blood TCR repertoires of four to six healthy adults were deeply sequenced to estimate repertoire size and the extent of clonotype sharing between individuals. To increase sequencing depth and limit assay-specific biases, TCR repertoire library preparation and sequencing were carried out by different laboratories using diverse techniques. Per donor, leukapheresis produced somewhere between about 0.9 and 9.5 billion PBMCs. The investigation overall reported the following: Only blood was sampled, and tissue TCR repertoires likely differ from those in blood. Because the study included only a small number of donors, the genetic and exposure-history diversity represented was limited. Pairwise subsampling indicated that sequencing depth was expected to affect the degree of clonotype sharing among donors.

Using the deep immunoSEQ assay, multiplex PCR amplified TCR CDR3 regions from genomic DNA. Extracted genomic DNA from each cell subset was spread evenly across all wells of several immunoSEQ 96-well plates, with each plate serving as a replicate. Each replicate PCR for unsorted PBMC received roughly 290 ng genomic DNA, equal to tens of thousands of T cell genomes. Ten immunoSEQ deep assay plates were used to sequence the unsorted PBMC genomic DNA. The purified libraries were quantified using a Qubit 3.0 fluorometer, sized with a Bioanalyzer 2100, and then quantified again using the KAPA Library Quantification kit. Every immunoSEQ 96-well plate was sequenced on a separate single-read 150-cycle Illumina NextSeq 550 flow cell. Under the source paper's analysis protocol: The immunoSEQ output contained only junctional sequences without quality scores, so filtering could not match that applied to full-length reads. To assign V/J genes and CDR3, sequences were annotated against IMGT germline references using PyIR, a Python wrapper for IgBLAST v1.9. Reads were filtered out if the reads had weak V/J assignments (E-value above 1e-6), no CDR3, stop codons, out-of-frame junctions, or ambiguous translated residues. V3J clonotypes were defined by identical inferred V gene, J gene, and CDR3 amino acid sequence. Percentage overlap between repertoires was computed as shared unique clonotypes divided by the size of the smaller repertoire. Richness of each repertoire was evaluated using RTK rarefaction, the Chao1 estimator, and Recon v2.1 estimates of unobserved clonotypes. The table was pulled from immuneACCESS by TCRdb, which kept in-frame rearrangements only. Such tables lose some clones; where checked, under half of the loss comes from unresolved V genes, and the rest has no known cause. The DNA was the basis for D and trimming; V, J and clone size are from that table. The sample table shows approximately 460,000 clones, and roughly three quarters are seen once. The ten largest clones add up to about 11% of the sample.

The germline V gene gives CDR1 as SGHVS and CDR2 as FNYEAQ. Unmatched junction bases come to 3, with V trimmed by 4 bases and J by 5 bases. From the cysteine through the phenylalanine, the CDR3 covers 14 amino acids. Kept here is only the CDR3 DNA, which spans 42 bases and is read in frame from base 1. Healthy HIV-negative adults with no recently reported acute infections or vaccinations were included as donors. Every donor was a Caucasian adult living in Nashville, Tennessee, USA. For unsorted samples, 96 million or so PBMCs were counted, and genomic DNA was extracted using the QIAamp DNA Blood Mini kit. Blood was collected by leukapheresis, and PBMCs were isolated by Ficoll-Histopaque density gradient centrifugation and then cryopreserved in liquid nitrogen vapor phase. A word on this clone: What this receptor recognizes is not known. One base away there is no much larger clone; base qualities are not given.

Sequencing was carried out using PBMCs. The rearrangement joined TRBV7-6 to TRBJ2-3; 10 bases in the middle match TRBD2. The clonotype originates from a middle-aged woman in good health. Some clones in this sample may be carry-over from other donors' samples. CDR3 region: CASSSRTSGDTQYF. The sequenced DNA: TGTGCCAGCAGCTCCCGGACTAGCGGAGATACGCAGTATTTT.